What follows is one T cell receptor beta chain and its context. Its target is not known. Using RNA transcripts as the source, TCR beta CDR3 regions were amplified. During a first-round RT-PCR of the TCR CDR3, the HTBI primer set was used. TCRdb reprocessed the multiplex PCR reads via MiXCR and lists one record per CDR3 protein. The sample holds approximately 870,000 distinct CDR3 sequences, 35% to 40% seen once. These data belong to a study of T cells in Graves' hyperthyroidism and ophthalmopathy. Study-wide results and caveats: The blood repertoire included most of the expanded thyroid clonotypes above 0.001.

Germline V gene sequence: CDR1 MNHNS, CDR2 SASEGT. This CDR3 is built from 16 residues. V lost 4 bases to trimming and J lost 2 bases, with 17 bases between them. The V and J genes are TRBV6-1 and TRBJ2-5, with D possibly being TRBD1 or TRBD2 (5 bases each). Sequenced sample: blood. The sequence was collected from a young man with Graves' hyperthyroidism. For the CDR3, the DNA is TGTGCCAGCAGTGTAATGGGACCAGCGCTGCAAGAGACCCAGTACTTC. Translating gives CASSVMGPALQETQYF.